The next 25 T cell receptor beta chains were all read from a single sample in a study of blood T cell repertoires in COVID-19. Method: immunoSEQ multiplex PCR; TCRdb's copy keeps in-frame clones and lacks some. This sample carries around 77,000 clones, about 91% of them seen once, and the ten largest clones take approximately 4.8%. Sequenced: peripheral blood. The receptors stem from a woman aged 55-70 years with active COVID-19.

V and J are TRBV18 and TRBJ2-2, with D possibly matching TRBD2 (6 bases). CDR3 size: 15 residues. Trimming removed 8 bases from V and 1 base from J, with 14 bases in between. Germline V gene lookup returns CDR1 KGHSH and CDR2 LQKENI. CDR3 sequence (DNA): TGTGCCAGCCCAGCTGGCGGGGAGAACACCGGGGAGCTGTTTTTT. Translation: CASPAGGENTGELFF.

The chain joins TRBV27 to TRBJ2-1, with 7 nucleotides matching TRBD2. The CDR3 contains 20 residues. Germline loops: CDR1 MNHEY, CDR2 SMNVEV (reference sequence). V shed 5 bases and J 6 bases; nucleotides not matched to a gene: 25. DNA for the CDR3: TGTGCCAGCAGTCCCCCACGGGAGGACTTCACTCCAAAATATCTCAATGAGCAGTTCTTC. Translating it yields CASSPPREDFTPKYLNEQFF.

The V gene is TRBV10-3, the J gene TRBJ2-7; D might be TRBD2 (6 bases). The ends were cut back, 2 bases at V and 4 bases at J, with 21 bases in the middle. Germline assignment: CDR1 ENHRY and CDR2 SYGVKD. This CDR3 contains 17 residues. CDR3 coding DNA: TGTGCCATCAGTGAGCTATGGGACTCGGGGTTTCCGTACGAGCAGTACTTC. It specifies CAISELWDSGFPYEQYF.

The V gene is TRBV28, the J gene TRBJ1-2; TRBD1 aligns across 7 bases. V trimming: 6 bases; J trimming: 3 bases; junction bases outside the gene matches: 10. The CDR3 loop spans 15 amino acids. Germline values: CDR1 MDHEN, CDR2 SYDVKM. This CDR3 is CASSPPGRGDYGYTF. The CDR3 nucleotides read TGTGCCAGCAGCCCCCCCGGCAGGGGGGACTATGGCTACACCTTC.

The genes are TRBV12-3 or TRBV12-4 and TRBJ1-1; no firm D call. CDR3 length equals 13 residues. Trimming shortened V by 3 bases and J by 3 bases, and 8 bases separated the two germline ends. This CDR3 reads CASSLKEDTEAFF. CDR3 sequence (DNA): TGTGCCAGCAGTTTGAAGGAGGACACTGAAGCTTTCTTT.

The CDR3 DNA sequence: TGTGCCAGCAGCTCCCCACTGGCGGGAGTGGCAGATACGCAGTATTTT. This codes for CASSSPLAGVADTQYF. The chain couples TRBV5-4 to TRBJ2-3; 7 positions agree with TRBD2. This CDR3 has 16 residues. V was clipped by 3 bases and J by 4 bases; unmatched bases: 11. From germline, CDR1 is SGHNT and CDR2 YYREEE (reference sequence).

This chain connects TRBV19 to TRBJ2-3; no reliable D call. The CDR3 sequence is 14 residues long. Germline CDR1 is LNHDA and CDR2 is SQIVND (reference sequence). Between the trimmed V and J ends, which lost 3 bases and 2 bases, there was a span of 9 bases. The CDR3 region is CASSIRRNTDTQYF. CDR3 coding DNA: TGTGCCAGTAGTATTCGGCGGAACACAGATACGCAGTATTTT.

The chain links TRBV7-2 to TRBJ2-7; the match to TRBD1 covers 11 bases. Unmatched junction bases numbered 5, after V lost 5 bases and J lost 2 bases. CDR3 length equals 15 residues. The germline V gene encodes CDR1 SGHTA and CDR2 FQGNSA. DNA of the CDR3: TGTGCCAGCAGCCCTTGGGACAGGGGGGCCTACGAGCAGTACTTC. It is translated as CASSPWDRGAYEQYF.

CDR3 residues: CASKEGSNTEAFF. For the CDR3, the DNA is TGCGCCAGCAAGGAGGGTTCGAACACTGAAGCTTTCTTT. The genes are TRBV5-1 and TRBJ1-1; D gene unclear. Germline loops: CDR1 SGHRS, CDR2 YFSETQ. This CDR3 comprises 13 residues. V dropped 6 bases and J dropped 1 base, with 10 bases sitting between them.

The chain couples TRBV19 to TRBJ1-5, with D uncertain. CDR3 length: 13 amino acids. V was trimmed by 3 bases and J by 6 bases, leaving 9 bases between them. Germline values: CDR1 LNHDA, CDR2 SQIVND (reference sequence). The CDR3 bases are TGTGCCAGTAGTATCCGGGGAGGTCAGCCCCAGCATTTT. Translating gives CASSIRGGQPQHF.

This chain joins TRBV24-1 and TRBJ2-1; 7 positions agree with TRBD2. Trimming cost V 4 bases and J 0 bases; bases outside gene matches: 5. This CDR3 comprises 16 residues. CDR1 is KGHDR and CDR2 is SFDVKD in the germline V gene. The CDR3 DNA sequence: TGTGCCACCAGTGACTATAGCGGGTCCTCCTACAATGAGCAGTTCTTC. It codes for CATSDYSGSSYNEQFF.

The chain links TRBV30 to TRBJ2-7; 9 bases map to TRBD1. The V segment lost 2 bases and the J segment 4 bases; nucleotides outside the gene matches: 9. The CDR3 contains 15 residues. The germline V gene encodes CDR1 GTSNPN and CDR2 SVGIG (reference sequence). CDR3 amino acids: CAWSPWDRVSYEQYF. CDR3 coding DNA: TGTGCCTGGAGTCCTTGGGACAGGGTATCGTACGAGCAGTACTTC.

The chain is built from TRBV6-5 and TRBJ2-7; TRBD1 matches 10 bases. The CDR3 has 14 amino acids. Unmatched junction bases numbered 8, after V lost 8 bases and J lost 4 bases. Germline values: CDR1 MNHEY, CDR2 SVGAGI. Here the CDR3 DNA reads TGTGCCAGCGAAGACCGGGACAGGGGATACGAGCAGTACTTC. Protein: CASEDRDRGYEQYF.

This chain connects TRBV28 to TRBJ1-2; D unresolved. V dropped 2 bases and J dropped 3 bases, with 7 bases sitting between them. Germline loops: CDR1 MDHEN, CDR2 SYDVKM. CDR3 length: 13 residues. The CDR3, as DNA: TGTGCCAGCAGTTTAATCCGTGACTATGGCTACACCTTC. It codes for CASSLIRDYGYTF.

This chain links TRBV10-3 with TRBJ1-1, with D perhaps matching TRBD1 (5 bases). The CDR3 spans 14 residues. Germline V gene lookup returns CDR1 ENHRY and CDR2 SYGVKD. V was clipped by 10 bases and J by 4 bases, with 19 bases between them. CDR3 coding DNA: TGTGCCACCGCGGGACCGTTATCGGCCACTGAAGCTTTCTTT. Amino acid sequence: CATAGPLSATEAFF.

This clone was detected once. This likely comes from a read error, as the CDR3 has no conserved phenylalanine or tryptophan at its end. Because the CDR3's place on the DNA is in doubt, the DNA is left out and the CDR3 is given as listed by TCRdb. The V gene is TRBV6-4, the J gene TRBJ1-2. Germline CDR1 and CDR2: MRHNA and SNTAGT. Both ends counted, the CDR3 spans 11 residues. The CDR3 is CAPPKEALPGR.

The CDR3 sequence is CASSFSGFREGDTQYF. CDR3 coding DNA: TGTGCCAGCAGTTTCTCGGGATTTAGGGAAGGAGATACGCAGTATTTT. The V call is TRBV28, the J call TRBJ2-3, with D possibly TRBD2 on 5 matching bases. This CDR3 spans 16 amino acids. Germline-derived CDR1 and CDR2 are MDHEN and SYDVKM. The V end lost 3 bases, the J end lost 5 bases, and 18 bases lay between the germline ends.

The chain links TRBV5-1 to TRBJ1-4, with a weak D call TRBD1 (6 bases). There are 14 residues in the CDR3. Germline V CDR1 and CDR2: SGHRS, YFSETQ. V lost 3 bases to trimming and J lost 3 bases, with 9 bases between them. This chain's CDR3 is CASSYGQPNEKLFF. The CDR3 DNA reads TGCGCCAGCAGCTATGGACAGCCTAATGAAAAACTGTTTTTT.

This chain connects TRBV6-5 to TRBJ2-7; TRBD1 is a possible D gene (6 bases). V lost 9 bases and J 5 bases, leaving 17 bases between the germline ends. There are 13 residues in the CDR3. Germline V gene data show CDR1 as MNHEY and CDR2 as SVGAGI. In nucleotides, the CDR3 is TGTGCCAGTTTTTTACAGGGTGGGAACGAGCAGTACTTC. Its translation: CASFLQGGNEQYF.

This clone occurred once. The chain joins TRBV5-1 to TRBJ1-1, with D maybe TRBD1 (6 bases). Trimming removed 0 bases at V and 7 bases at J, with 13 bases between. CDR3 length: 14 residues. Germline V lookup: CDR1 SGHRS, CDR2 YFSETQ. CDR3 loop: CASSLETDSDEAFF. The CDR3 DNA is TGCGCCAGCAGCTTGGAAACGGACAGCGATGAAGCTTTCTTT. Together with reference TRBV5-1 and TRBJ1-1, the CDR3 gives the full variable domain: KAGVTQTPRYLIKTRGQQVTLSCSPISGHRSVSWYQQTPGQGLQFLFEYFSETQRNKGNFPGRFSGRQFSNSRSEMNVSTLELGDSALYLCASSLETDSDEAFFGQGTRLTVV.

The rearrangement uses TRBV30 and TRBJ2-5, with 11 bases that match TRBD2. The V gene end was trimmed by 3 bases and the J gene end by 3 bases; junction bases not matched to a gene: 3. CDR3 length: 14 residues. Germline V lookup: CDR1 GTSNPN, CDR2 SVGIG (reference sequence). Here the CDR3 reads CAWSELAGEETQYF. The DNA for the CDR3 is TGTGCCTGGAGCGAACTAGCGGGGGAAGAGACCCAGTACTTC. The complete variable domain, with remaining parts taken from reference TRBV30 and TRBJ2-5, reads SQTIHQWPATLVQPVGSPLSLECTVEGTSNPNLYWYRQAAGRGLQLLFYSVGIGQISSEVPQNLSASRPQDRQFILSSKKLLLSDSGFYLCAWSELAGEETQYFGPGTRLLVL.

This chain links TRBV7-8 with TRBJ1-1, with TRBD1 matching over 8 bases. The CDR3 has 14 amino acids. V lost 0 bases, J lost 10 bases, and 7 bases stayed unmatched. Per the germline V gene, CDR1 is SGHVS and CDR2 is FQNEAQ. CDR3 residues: CASSLAGQGKRAFF. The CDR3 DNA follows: TGTGCCAGCAGCTTAGCCGGACAGGGCAAGAGAGCTTTCTTT.

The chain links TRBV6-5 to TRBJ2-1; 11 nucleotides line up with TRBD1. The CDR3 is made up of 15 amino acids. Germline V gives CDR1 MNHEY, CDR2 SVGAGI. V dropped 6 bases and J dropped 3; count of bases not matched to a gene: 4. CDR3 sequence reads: CASSGGTGGYNEQFF. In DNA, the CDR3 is TGTGCCAGCAGCGGGGGGACAGGGGGCTACAATGAGCAGTTCTTC.

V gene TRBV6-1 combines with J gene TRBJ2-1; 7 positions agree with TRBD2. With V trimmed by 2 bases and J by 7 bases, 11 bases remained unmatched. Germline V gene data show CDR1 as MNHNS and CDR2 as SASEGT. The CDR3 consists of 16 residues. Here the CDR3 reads CASSEQAGVGRNEQFF. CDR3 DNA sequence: TGTGCCAGCAGTGAACAGGCGGGAGTCGGGAGGAATGAGCAGTTCTTC.

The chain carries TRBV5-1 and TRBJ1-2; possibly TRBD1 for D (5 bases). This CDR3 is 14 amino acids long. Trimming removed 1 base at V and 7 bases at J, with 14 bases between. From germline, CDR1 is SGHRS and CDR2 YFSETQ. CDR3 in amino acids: CASSLSPGNSGYTF. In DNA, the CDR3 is TGCGCCAGCAGCTTGAGCCCAGGGAATAGTGGCTACACCTTC.